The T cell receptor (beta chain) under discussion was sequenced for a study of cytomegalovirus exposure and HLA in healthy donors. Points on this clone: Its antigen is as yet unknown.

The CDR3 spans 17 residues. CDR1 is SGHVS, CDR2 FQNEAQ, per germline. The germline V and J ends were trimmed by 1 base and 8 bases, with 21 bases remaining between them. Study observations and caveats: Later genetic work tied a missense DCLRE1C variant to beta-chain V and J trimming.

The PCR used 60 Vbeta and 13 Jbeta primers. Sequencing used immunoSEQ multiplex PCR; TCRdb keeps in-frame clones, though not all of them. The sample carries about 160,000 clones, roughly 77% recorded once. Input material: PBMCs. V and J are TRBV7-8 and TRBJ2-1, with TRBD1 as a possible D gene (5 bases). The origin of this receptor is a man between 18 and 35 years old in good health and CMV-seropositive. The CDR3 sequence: CASSLGEFGVEGDEQFF. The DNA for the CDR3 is TGTGCCAGCAGCTTAGGAGAATTTGGCGTCGAAGGGGATGAGCAGTTCTTC.